What follows describes a single T cell receptor beta chain. Its cognate antigen is unknown. Primed by a sample-barcoded 5' primer and a J-beta primer mix, a second PCR proceeded for 7 to 11 cycles. Each CDR3 protein is one row after TCRdb ran MiXCR on the 5' RACE reads. The profile shows about a million distinct CDR3 sequences, roughly 47% of them singletons. Ranging in age from about 6 to 90, the donors were healthy Caucasian individuals from Russia. Every participating donor contributed 8 to 10 milliliters of peripheral blood through a draw. From germline, CDR1 is SQVTM and CDR2 ANQGSEA. This CDR3 has 16 amino acids. V gave up 4 bases and J gave up 1 base, with 17 bases separating them. This sample is drawn from a study of blood T cells in healthy people across ages. General study findings and limits: Higher diversity and more naive CD4+ cells were features of long-lived donors, compared to aged donors.

The receptor's source is a woman aged 60-75 years in good health. The chain links TRBV29-1 to TRBJ2-1; possibly TRBD1 for D (7 bases). Sequenced material: blood. CDR3 bases: TGCAGCGTTGCAGAGACAGGGAGGAGTTCCTACAATGAGCAGTTCTTC. Its protein is CSVAETGRSSYNEQFF.